The 24 T cell receptor beta chains below all came from one sample that was sequenced in a study of patients and donors after allogeneic stem cell transplantation. MiXCR was run by TCRdb on the RT-PCR reads, yielding one entry per CDR3 protein. The data contain 87,000 or so distinct CDR3 sequences, 4% to 5% of them singletons. Material for sequencing was blood, either unsorted or a sorted T cell fraction (not recorded which). The origin of the receptors is a human donor who was either an allogeneic HSCT recipient or a stem cell or donor lymphocyte infusion donor (not recorded which). It is not recorded whose cells these are; they may come from a transplant donor.

In its sample, this clonotype was seen many times. This chain uses TRBV5-1 with TRBJ2-1; 7 bases are shared with TRBD1. In germline, CDR1 is SGHRS, CDR2 YFSETQ. The CDR3 is 16 amino acids. Losses at the gene ends were 4 bases for V and 5 bases for J; bases not matched to a gene: 12. CDR3 loop: CASSQTAGTENNEQFF. The CDR3 coding sequence is TGCGCCAGCAGCCAAACTGCCGGGACAGAAAACAATGAGCAGTTCTTC.

This clonotype was observed at least ten times. The chain is built from TRBV4-1 and TRBJ1-6; TRBD1 matches 10 bases. The V gene's germline CDR1 is MGHRA and CDR2 YSYEKL. Trimming cost V 2 bases and J 10 bases; bases outside gene matches: 8. The CDR3 contains 16 residues. This CDR3 is CASSQPTGGRGSPLHF. DNA of the CDR3: TGCGCCAGCAGCCAACCGACAGGGGGCCGGGGATCACCCCTCCACTTT.

This clonotype has ten or more counts. The rearrangement joins TRBV5-1 to TRBJ2-7, with TRBD2 identical over 10 bases. Losses at the gene ends were 1 base for V and 4 bases for J; bases not matched to a gene: 2. CDR1 and CDR2 from the germline V gene are SGHRS and YFSETQ. There are 14 residues in the CDR3. The CDR3: CASSLSGGDYEQYF. In DNA, the CDR3 is TGCGCCAGCAGCTTGAGCGGGGGGGATTACGAGCAGTACTTC.

This clonotype occurred many times. This chain links TRBV5-1 with TRBJ2-3; D is possibly TRBD2 (5 bases). The germline V gene encodes CDR1 SGHRS and CDR2 YFSETQ. Trimming cost V 0 bases and J 2 bases, with 13 bases left between them. The CDR3 covers 16 residues. As DNA, the CDR3 is TGCGCCAGCAGCTTGGCCATTGACGACTACACAGATACGCAGTATTTT. Translation gives CASSLAIDDYTDTQYF.

The table lists this clonotype with many counts. The chain recombines TRBV10-3 with TRBJ1-4; D perhaps matches TRBD1 (6 bases). The V end was cut by 2 bases, the J end by 6 bases, with 13 bases between. Germline loops: CDR1 ENHRY, CDR2 SYGVKD. CDR3 size: 15 residues. Here the CDR3 reads CAISEQGQTDEKLFF. The CDR3 DNA follows: TGTGCCATCAGTGAGCAGGGGCAAACGGATGAAAAACTGTTTTTT.

At least ten counts were recorded for this clonotype. The chain joins TRBV7-9 to TRBJ2-5, with D possibly called TRBD1 or TRBD2 (5 bases each). The V gene lost 5 bases and the J gene lost 2 bases, with 18 bases spanning the gap. The CDR3 is 16 amino acids. Germline-derived CDR1 and CDR2 are SEHNR and FQNEAQ (reference sequence). The CDR3 sequence: CASSRGAFPLQETQYF. The DNA for the CDR3 is TGTGCCAGCAGCAGAGGGGCATTCCCCCTACAAGAGACCCAGTACTTC.

This clonotype was detected ten times or more. The V call is TRBV9, the J call TRBJ2-7; 8 positions match TRBD2. V dropped 0 bases and J dropped 2; count of bases not matched to a gene: 4. CDR3 length: 15 residues. Germline V gene sequence: CDR1 SGDLS, CDR2 YYNGEE. The CDR3 protein is CASSVAGGAPYEQYF. The CDR3 DNA reads TGTGCCAGCAGCGTAGCGGGAGGGGCGCCCTACGAGCAGTACTTC.

This clonotype was seen at least ten times. This chain links TRBV12-3 or TRBV12-4 with TRBJ2-5, with 8 bases identical to TRBD2. This CDR3 contains 14 residues. V shed 2 bases, J shed 4 bases, and the junction held 3 bases outside the gene matches. The CDR3 nucleotides are TGTGCCAGCAGTTTACGGGGGGGAGGAGAGACCCAGTACTTC. Its protein product is CASSLRGGGETQYF.

This clonotype came up many times. The chain couples TRBV11-2 to TRBJ2-3; no firm D call. The CDR3 sequence is 15 residues long. Looked up from germline, CDR1 is SGHAT and CDR2 is FQNNGV. V gave up 2 bases and J gave up 4 bases, with 13 bases separating them. CDR3 sequence: CASSLMGSVADTQYF. The CDR3 DNA reads as TGTGCCAGCAGCTTAATGGGTAGTGTCGCAGATACGCAGTATTTT.

This clonotype has a count of ten or more. The chain is built from TRBV6-6 and TRBJ2-7; D unclear. V was pared by 7 bases and J by 2 bases, with 9 bases between. The CDR3 is 12 amino acids. Looked up from germline, CDR1 is MNHNY and CDR2 is SVGAGI (reference sequence). DNA for the CDR3: TGTGCCAGCAAAGGGATCCCCTACGAGCAGTACTTC. It translates to CASKGIPYEQYF.

The table lists this clonotype with many counts. The chain combines TRBV5-6 with TRBJ1-1; TRBD1 aligns across 7 bases. The CDR3 spans 16 residues. Germline trimming cut 0 bases from V and 0 bases from J; bases unmatched to any gene: 5. Germline values: CDR1 SGHDT, CDR2 YYEEEE. CDR3 nucleotide sequence: TGTGCCAGCAGCTTGGCCCCGACAGGGTTGAACACTGAAGCTTTCTTT. Its translation: CASSLAPTGLNTEAFF.

This clonotype was seen at least ten times. The rearrangement uses TRBV5-1 and TRBJ2-7; 9 bases map to TRBD1. The CDR3 sequence is 16 residues long. Losses at the gene ends were 4 bases for V and 6 bases for J; bases not matched to a gene: 14. CDR1 and CDR2 from the germline V gene are SGHRS and YFSETQ. As DNA, the CDR3 is TGCGCCAGCAGCCTGGATATAGGACAGGGGACCGCCGAGCAGTACTTC. This translates into CASSLDIGQGTAEQYF.

This clonotype was observed at least ten times. The rearrangement uses TRBV7-8 and TRBJ2-3; 9 positions agree with TRBD2. The length of the CDR3 is 14 residues. Trimming removed 10 bases from V and 14 bases from J; junction bases left unmatched: 19. CDR1 SGHVS and CDR2 FQNEAQ come from the germline V gene. The chain's CDR3 is CATDRPASGMVRYF. DNA of the CDR3: TGTGCCACCGACCGTCCCGCTAGCGGGATGGTAAGGTATTTT.

This clonotype was detected ten times or more. The chain joins TRBV3-1 to TRBJ1-6; a weak D match, TRBD1 (5 bases). Germline lookup yields CDR1 LGHDT and CDR2 YNNKEL (reference sequence). The V gene lost 4 bases and the J gene lost 7 bases, with 11 bases spanning the gap. The CDR3 contains 14 residues. The CDR3 DNA is TGTGCCAGCAGCCTTTTACAGGAGAATTCACCCCTCCACTTT. Translation: CASSLLQENSPLHF.

This sequence joins TRBV2 and TRBJ1-6; D is uncertain. The CDR3 sequence is 13 residues long. The V and J ends lost 7 bases and 6 bases respectively, with 10 bases between them. The V gene's germline CDR1 is SNHLY and CDR2 FYNNEI. The CDR3 DNA sequence: TGTGCCAGCAAGGAACAGAGTAATTCACCCCTCCACTTT. The encoded protein is CASKEQSNSPLHF.

This clonotype appeared a few times. This chain uses TRBV10-1 with TRBJ2-7; TRBD2 agrees at 10 bases. This CDR3 region has 16 residues. CDR1 is WNHNN, CDR2 SYGVQD, per germline (reference sequence). V gave up 0 bases and J gave up 4 bases; unmatched junction bases: 6. CDR3 nucleotides: TGCGCCAGCAGTGAGTCTTTGGCTAGCGGGAGTTACGAGCAGTACTTC. It yields the protein CASSESLASGSYEQYF.

This clonotype was observed many times. The rearrangement joins TRBV29-1 to TRBJ2-7, with 11 bases aligning to TRBD1. There are 12 residues in the CDR3. Trimming cost V 8 bases and J 5 bases; bases outside gene matches: 5. The germline V gene encodes CDR1 SQVTM and CDR2 ANQGSEA. The CDR3 DNA is TGCAGCACATGGACAGGGGGCGACGAGCAGTACTTC. It codes for CSTWTGGDEQYF.

This clonotype has more than one count but fewer than ten. The chain combines TRBV27 with TRBJ2-1, with 9 bases fitting TRBD2. The CDR3 totals 15 residues. Trimming took 6 bases from V and 3 from J; bases not matched to a gene: 6. Germline-derived CDR1 and CDR2 are MNHEY and SMNVEV (reference sequence). DNA for the CDR3: TGTGCCAGCAGGAGGGGTAGCGGGAGCTACAATGAGCAGTTCTTC. This codes for CASRRGSGSYNEQFF.

The genes are TRBV5-1 and TRBJ2-5; TRBD2 matches 8 bases. This CDR3 has 15 amino acids. From germline, CDR1 is SGHRS and CDR2 YFSETQ. J gave up 1 base and V 6 bases, and 8 bases lay outside the gene matches. In nucleotides, the CDR3 is TGCGCCAGCACCGCACTAGCGGCTTTCCAAGAGACCCAGTACTTC. Encoded protein: CASTALAAFQETQYF.

This clonotype appeared many times. This chain uses TRBV18 with TRBJ2-2; D call uncertain. Germline CDR1 reads KGHSH; CDR2 reads LQKENI. V was shortened by 5 bases and J by 3 bases, with 10 bases between the two germline ends. The CDR3 consists of 14 residues. The CDR3 DNA sequence: TGTGCCAGCTCAATGGGGAAGGACACCGGGGAGCTGTTTTTT. Its protein product is CASSMGKDTGELFF.

This clonotype was counted many times. The rearrangement joins TRBV3-1 to TRBJ2-3; D possibly corresponds to TRBD1 (5 bases). V lost 4 bases and J 7 bases, leaving 12 bases between the germline ends. The length of the CDR3 is 13 residues. The germline gives CDR1 LGHDT, CDR2 YNNKEL (reference sequence). CDR3 protein: CASSLKGPNTQYF. In nucleotides, the CDR3 is TGTGCCAGCAGCCTCAAGGGGCCGAATACGCAGTATTTT.

In its sample, this clonotype was seen many times. The CDR3 sequence: CASSQLYQETQYF. CDR3 coding DNA: TGTGCCAGCAGCCAGCTGTACCAAGAGACCCAGTACTTC. The chain uses TRBV16 and TRBJ2-5; D gene uncertain. This CDR3 is built from 13 residues. Per germline, CDR1 KGHSY and CDR2 FQNENV. The V gene lost 3 bases and the J gene lost 0 bases, with 5 bases spanning the gap.

Details on this clonotype: Being one base from a much bigger clone, this may be a read error. The chain combines TRBV27 with TRBJ1-1; 11 bases map to TRBD1. Per germline, CDR1 MNHEY and CDR2 SMNVEV (reference sequence). V trimming: 7 bases; J trimming: 0 bases; junction bases outside the gene matches: 10. The CDR3 has 17 amino acids. CDR3 DNA sequence: TGTGCCAGCACCTCCACCCGGGACAGGGGGTTGAACACTGAAGCTTTCTTT. Its protein product is CASTSTRDRGLNTEAFF.

A single count supports this clonotype. J is TRBJ2-5 and V is TRBV20-1, with no clear D. The CDR3 length is 13 residues. Trimming stripped 8 bases from V and 5 bases from J, with 18 bases between. The germline V gene has CDR1 DFQATT and CDR2 SNEGSKA (reference sequence). Written as DNA, the CDR3 is TGCAGTACCAGGCCGGAGTGGAGTGAGACCCAGTACTTC. Protein product: CSTRPEWSETQYF.